This note documents a single TCR beta chain sequence. Its antigen is as yet unknown. Stated treatment: oral pan-JAK inhibitor, 5-10 mg twice daily. From PBMCs, CD4+ and CD8+ T cells were sorted. This record belongs to a study of CD8+ T cells in alopecia areata. Study findings and constraints: Any link of baseline CD8+ expansion to response, resting on one nonresponder, remains uncertain. Alopecia totalis/universalis scalp especially showed more expanded CD8+ clones than normal scalp.

RNA extraction was followed by reverse transcription into cDNA, which acted as the sequencing template. Generated by immunoSEQ multiplex PCR, the TCRdb table keeps only in-frame clones and is missing some. Of about 270,000 clones listed, over 45% are singletons. Trimming removed 0 bases from V and 11 bases from J, with 16 bases in between. CDR1 and CDR2 from the germline V gene are GTSNPN and SVGIG (reference sequence). This CDR3 has 13 residues. The TCR comes from a human donor with alopecia areata. The chain employs TRBV30 and TRBJ1-1, with D maybe TRBD1 (5 bases). Source: CD4+ T cells sorted from blood, taken around week 54, from a patient treated with tofacitinib. CDR3: CAWSVRDSQPAFF. The CDR3 DNA follows: TGTGCCTGGAGTGTACGGGACTCCCAACCGGCTTTCTTT.